These T cell receptor beta chains were read from a single sample in a study of blood T cell repertoires in COVID-19. Clones were sequenced by immunoSEQ multiplex PCR, and TCRdb holds only the in-frame ones, with some missing. This table has around 190,000 clones, approximately 91% appearing once. The material sequenced was peripheral blood. Receptors were obtained from a man in his fifties with COVID-19, enrolled during active disease. The conserved cysteine and the conserved F or W are not part of the CDR3 here. The D gene is left open where the match is weak. Expanded clones get a size class; other rows say once, few or many, or leave the size out.

j_call d_call clone_size v_call cdr3_aa
TRBJ2-3 - - TRBV29-1 SVDPGDGTDTQY
TRBJ2-1 - few TRBV7-7 ASSPDRTTYNEQF
TRBJ2-3 - - TRBV28 ASSPGTYERADTQY
TRBJ2-3 - - TRBV29-1 SASRGPWDTQY
TRBJ2-7 - - TRBV7-9 ASSLGGPRLEQY
TRBJ2-3 - - TRBV28 ASNRVRTDTQY
TRBJ1-2 TRBD1 - TRBV28 ASSFGTGVYGYT
TRBJ2-7 TRBD2 once TRBV6-5 ASSYLGTRGEQY
TRBJ2-6 TRBD2 - TRBV19 ASTSIAGASGANVLT
TRBJ2-2 TRBD2 once TRBV2 ASSVVRPSGPTGELF
TRBJ2-7 - once TRBV28 ASTSQGYEQY
TRBJ1-1 - - TRBV6-5 ASSYQDTMNTEAF
TRBJ1-2 TRBD1 - TRBV19 ASSPTGHYGYT
TRBJ2-5 TRBD2 - TRBV10-3 AISESPSGNNQETQY
TRBJ2-5 TRBD2 - TRBV5-4 ASSTGGVAGVETQY
TRBJ2-5 TRBD1 - TRBV28 ASSSGQGLETQY
TRBJ2-2 - - TRBV27 ASSRNTGELF
TRBJ1-4 TRBD1 - TRBV2 ASSLPGQGARSEKLF
TRBJ2-1 - - TRBV24-1 ATSSQAWHEQF
TRBJ2-3 TRBD2 - TRBV7-7 ASSLKAGGTDTQY
TRBJ1-2 TRBD1 - TRBV28 ASTMRQGGFGYT
TRBJ2-7 - - TRBV19 ASRESGLSYEQY
TRBJ1-2 - - TRBV7-2 ASSSQPNYGYT
TRBJ2-1 - - TRBV12-5 ASGAGSSSYNEQF
TRBJ1-5 - - TRBV7-2 ASSPAAGNQPQH
TRBJ2-3 TRBD2 once TRBV6-4 ASSRTSGRALDTQY